This T cell receptor beta chain was sequenced in a study of OX40 agonist ivuxolimab in advanced cancers. V was cut by 4 bases and J by 9 bases, with 10 bases left in between. Per germline, CDR1 SQVTM and CDR2 ANQGSEA. The CDR3 is made up of 11 amino acids. Sequencing used immunoSEQ multiplex PCR; TCRdb keeps in-frame clones, though not all of them. The sample includes roughly 63,000 clones, 80% to 90% of them seen just once. The input for sequencing was CD4+ or CD8+ T cells sorted from blood, taken in a trial of the OX40 agonist ivuxolimab. The genes are TRBV29-1 and TRBJ2-1; D gene uncertain. The TCR comes from an adult with an advanced solid tumor such as melanoma, head and neck, liver or kidney cancer. The CDR3 nucleotides read TGCAGCGTTGGAGTAGCCACTGAGCAGTTCTTC. Its translation: CSVGVATEQFF.